A single TCR beta chain is shown here with its context. There is no known antigen for this receptor. No base quality information exists; no much larger clone differs at one position. This sample stems from a study of T-cell memory formation after mild COVID-19 (dated by TCRdb to the early 2020s). Background for the entire study: TCR sequence clusters from the two donors were found to be largely donor specific. In a couple of donors, T-cell clones that expanded and contracted after mild COVID-19 were followed by sequencing TCRalpha and TCRbeta repertoires longitudinally. The cohort was made up of two young adult volunteers, one female and one male, who were previously healthy.

V and J are truncated by 5 bases and 4 bases respectively, leaving an intervening sequence of 22 bases. The germline V gene yields SGHAT for CDR1 and FQNNGV for CDR2. CDR3 length: 17 amino acids, cysteine to phenylalanine. Solely the CDR3 DNA is kept, with 51 bases framed from the first base. Overall study results and their limits: Some responding clones were detected in pre-infection memory, suggesting pre-existing cross-reactive memory T cells joined the SARS-CoV-2 response. Whether the second-wave clones peaking on day 37 were SARS-CoV-2 specific was not confirmed. Contracting CD4+ clones appeared mostly in the CM and EM memory subsets, whereas CD8+ clones were enriched in EMRA. Clones contracting from day 15 to 85 had balanced CD4/CD8 phenotypes, while a second wave expanding from day 15 to 37 was biased towards CD4+. The study covered only a couple of mild cases, and larger cohorts including severe cases with pre-infection samples were considered necessary.

Ficoll-Paque density gradient centrifugation was the method used to isolate PBMCs. Data came from an Illumina NovaSeq 6000. TCRalpha and TCRbeta cDNA libraries were built by 5'RACE with constant-segment primers, adding sample barcodes and unique molecular identifiers. Trizol reagent was used to extract RNA from every sample. The libraries were amplified in two PCR steps, and the second step added a second sample barcode and Illumina TruSeq adapters. The libraries were sequenced on an Illumina NovaSeq using 2 x 150 bp paired-end reads. From the authors' description of their analysis: With migec v1.2.7, reads were demultiplexed and then collapsed into UMI-guided consensus sequences. With mixcr v2.1.11, UMI consensuses were aligned to TRA and TRB V and J templates and assembled into clonotypes. A clonotype was counted as expanded or contracted only when both edgeR and NoisET called the clonotype significant, with the noise models trained on biological replicates. For edgeR calls, the cutoffs were a false discovery rate-adjusted p below 0.01 and a log2 fold-change threshold of 1. As an exploratory analysis of dynamics, max-normalized trajectories of the 1000 most abundant clonotypes were examined with PCA combined with hierarchical clustering. Separately sequenced CD4+ and CD8+ repertoires were used to assign a CD4 or CD8 phenotype to each responding clone. TCRdb applied fastp at Q25 and MiXCR to the public reads, then kept only in-frame beta chains. Each entry merges the rows of one CDR3 protein and shows their most common DNA and genes. Clone size and V and J calls follow TCRdb, not the original study. In all, the sample holds 400,000 to 500,000 distinct CDR3 sequences, and approximately 20% of those were seen once. The ten largest clones capture about 8.1% of the sample.

The V gene is TRBV11-2 and the J gene is TRBJ2-3, and possibly TRBD2, on 7 matching bases. The TCR was taken from an adult woman who had mild COVID-19 (a few samples of this study predate the infection). The sample titles of this study are shuffled in the database, so cell type and time point are left out; the donor was told from shared clones. Sequenced material: PBMCs or a T cell subset sorted from them (not recorded which). The DNA sequence is given as TGTGCCAGCAGCCTTCTCGAGGGGGGGCCCCCCGCAGATACGCAGTATTTT. It translates as CASSLLEGGPPADTQYF.